This note documents a single T cell receptor beta chain sequence. Study processing details: Amplified reference gene primers provided the basis for estimating nucleated cell counts. The protocol was immunoSEQ multiplex PCR, while the TCRdb copy is restricted to in-frame clones and leaves out a portion. V, J and clone size derive from that table, while D and trimming were established from the DNA sequence. The table shows 90,000 to 150,000 clones, with around three quarters occurring only once. The V gene lost 5 bases and the J gene lost 8 bases, with 25 bases spanning the gap. CDR1 is SGHTA and CDR2 is FQGNSA in the germline V gene. This CDR3 spans 17 amino acids. This specimen belongs to a study of blood T cell repertoires in COVID-19. Across the study: There were acute and convalescent COVID-19 samples, and they came from the United States, Italy and Spain. Nucleic acid was either cDNA or gDNA, and it came from T cells, B-cell-depleted T cells, or PBMCs.

Sequencing was done on a sample of peripheral blood. V is TRBV7-2 and J is TRBJ2-4, with a possible D match to TRBD2 (7 bases). The TCR sequence derives from an elderly woman with acute or convalescent COVID-19. CDR3 residues: CASSTTPGHQGGHIQYF. The CDR3 nucleotides read TGTGCCAGCAGCACAACTCCGGGACACCAGGGAGGGCACATTCAGTACTTC.